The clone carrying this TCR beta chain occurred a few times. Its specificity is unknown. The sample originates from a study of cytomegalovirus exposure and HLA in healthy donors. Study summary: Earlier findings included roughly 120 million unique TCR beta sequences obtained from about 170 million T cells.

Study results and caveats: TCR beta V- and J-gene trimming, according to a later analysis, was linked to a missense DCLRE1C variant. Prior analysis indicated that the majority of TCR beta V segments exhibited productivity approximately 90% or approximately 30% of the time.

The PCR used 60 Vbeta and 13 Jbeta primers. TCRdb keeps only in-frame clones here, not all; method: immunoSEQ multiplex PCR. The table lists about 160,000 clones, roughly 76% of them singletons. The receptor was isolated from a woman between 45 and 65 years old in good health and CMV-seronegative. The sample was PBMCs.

In DNA form, the CDR3 reads TGTGCCAGCAGCCACTGGACAGGGGGAGACACCGGGGAGCTGTTTTTT. Translated: CASSHWTGGDTGELFF. The gene calls are TRBV11-3 and TRBJ2-2, with 10 positions matching TRBD1. CDR3 size: 16 residues. The germline gives CDR1 SGHNT, CDR2 YENEEA. Trimming removed 5 bases from V and 3 bases from J; junction bases left unmatched: 6.